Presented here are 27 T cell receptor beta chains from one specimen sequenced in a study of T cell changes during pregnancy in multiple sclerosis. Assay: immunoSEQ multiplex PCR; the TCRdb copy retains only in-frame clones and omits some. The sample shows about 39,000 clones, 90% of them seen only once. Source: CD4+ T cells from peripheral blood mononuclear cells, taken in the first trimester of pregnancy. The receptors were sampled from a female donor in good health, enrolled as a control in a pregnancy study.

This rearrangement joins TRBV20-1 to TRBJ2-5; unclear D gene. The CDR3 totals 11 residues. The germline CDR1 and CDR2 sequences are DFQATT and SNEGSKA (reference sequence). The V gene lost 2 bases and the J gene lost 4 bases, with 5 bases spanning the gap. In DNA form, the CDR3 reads TGCAGTGCTAGACCCGGAGAGACCCAGTACTTC. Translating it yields CSARPGETQYF.

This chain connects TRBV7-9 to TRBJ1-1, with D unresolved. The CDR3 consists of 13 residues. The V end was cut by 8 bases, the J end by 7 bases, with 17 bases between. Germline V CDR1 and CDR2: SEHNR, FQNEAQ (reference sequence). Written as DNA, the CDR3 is TGTGCCAGCTTTCCTCCTTCCCAGGTTGAAGCTTTCTTT. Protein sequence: CASFPPSQVEAFF.

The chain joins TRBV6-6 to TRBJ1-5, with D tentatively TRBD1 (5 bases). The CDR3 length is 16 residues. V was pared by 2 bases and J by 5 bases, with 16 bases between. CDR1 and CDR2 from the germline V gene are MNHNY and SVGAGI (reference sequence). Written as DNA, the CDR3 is TGTGCCAGCAGTTACCGAGCAGGGTTGGCAGATCAGCCCCAGCATTTT. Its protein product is CASSYRAGLADQPQHF.

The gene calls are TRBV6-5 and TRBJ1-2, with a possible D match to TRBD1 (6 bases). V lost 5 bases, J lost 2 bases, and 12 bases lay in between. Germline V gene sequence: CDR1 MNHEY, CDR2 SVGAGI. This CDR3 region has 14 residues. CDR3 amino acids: CASSTTGINYGYTF. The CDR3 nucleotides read TGTGCCAGCAGTACTACAGGGATCAACTATGGCTACACCTTC.

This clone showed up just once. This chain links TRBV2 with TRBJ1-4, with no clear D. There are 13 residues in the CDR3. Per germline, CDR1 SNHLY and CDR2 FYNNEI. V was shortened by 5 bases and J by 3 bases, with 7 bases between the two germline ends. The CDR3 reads CASSNGANEKLFF. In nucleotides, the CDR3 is TGTGCCAGCAGTAACGGAGCTAATGAAAAACTGTTTTTT.

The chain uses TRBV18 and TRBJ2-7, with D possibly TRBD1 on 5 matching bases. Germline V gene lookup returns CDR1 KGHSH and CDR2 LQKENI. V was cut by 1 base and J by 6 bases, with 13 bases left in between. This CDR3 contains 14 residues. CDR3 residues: CASSPQVGASEQYF. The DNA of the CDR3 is TGTGCCAGCTCACCACAGGTTGGGGCATCCGAGCAGTACTTC.

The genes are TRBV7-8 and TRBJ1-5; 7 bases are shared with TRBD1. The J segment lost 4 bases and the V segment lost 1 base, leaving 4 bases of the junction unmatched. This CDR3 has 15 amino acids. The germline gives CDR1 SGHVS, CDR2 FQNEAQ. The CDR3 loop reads CASSLVFRGNQPQHF. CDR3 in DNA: TGTGCCAGCAGCTTAGTTTTCAGGGGGAATCAGCCCCAGCATTTT.

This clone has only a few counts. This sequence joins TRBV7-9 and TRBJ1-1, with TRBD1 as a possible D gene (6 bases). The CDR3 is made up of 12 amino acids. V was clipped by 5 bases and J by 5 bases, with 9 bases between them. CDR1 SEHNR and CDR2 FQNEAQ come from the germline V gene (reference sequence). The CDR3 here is CASSVQGTEAFF. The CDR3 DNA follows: TGTGCCAGCAGCGTCCAGGGGACTGAAGCTTTCTTT.

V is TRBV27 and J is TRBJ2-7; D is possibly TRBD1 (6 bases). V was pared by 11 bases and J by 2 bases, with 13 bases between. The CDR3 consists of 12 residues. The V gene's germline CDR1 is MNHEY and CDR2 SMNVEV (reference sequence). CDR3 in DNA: TGTGCCGGTCCTACAGGGACCTACGAGCAGTACTTC. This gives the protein CAGPTGTYEQYF.

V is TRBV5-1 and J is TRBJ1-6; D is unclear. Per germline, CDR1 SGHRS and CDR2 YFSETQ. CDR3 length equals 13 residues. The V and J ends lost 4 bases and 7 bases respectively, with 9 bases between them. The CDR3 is CASSPLLNSPLHF. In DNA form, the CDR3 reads TGCGCCAGCAGCCCGTTATTGAATTCACCCCTCCACTTT.

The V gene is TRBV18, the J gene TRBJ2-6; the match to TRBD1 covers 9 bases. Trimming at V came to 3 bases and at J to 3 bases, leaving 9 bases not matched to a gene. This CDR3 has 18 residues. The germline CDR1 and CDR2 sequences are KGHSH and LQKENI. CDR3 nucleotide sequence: TGTGCCAGCTCACCTATGGGACAGGGAGGCGTTGGGGCCAACGTCCTGACTTTC. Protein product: CASSPMGQGGVGANVLTF. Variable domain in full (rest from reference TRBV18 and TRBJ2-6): NAGVMQNPRHLVRRRGQEARLRCSPMKGHSHVYWYRQLPEEGLKFMVYLQKENIIDESGMPKERFSAEFPKEGPSILRIQQVVRGDSAAYFCASSPMGQGGVGANVLTFGAGSRLTVL.

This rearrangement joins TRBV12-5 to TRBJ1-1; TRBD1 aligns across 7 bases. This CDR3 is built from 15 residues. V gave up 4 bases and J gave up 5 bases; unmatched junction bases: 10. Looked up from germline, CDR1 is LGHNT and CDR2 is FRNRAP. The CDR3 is CASGYEGAIGTEAFF. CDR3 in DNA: TGTGCTAGTGGTTATGAGGGGGCGATCGGAACTGAAGCTTTCTTT. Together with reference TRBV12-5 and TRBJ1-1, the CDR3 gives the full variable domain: DARVTQTPRHKVTEMGQEVTMRCQPILGHNTVFWYRQTMMQGLELLAYFRNRAPLDDSGMPKDRFSAEMPDATLATLKIQPSEPRDSAVYFCASGYEGAIGTEAFFGQGTRLTVV.

The CDR3 coding sequence is TGTGCCAGCAGCTTAGCGCGGGGGCCTCGGTCTGATCAGCCCCAGCATTTT. Translating gives CASSLARGPRSDQPQHF. The rearrangement joins TRBV7-9 to TRBJ1-5; perhaps TRBD1 as D (6 bases). Germline V gene lookup returns CDR1 SEHNR and CDR2 FQNEAQ (reference sequence). The CDR3 is made up of 17 amino acids. Deletions cut 0 bases from V and 5 bases from J, with 17 bases between.

CDR3 residues: CASSLARRDSPLHF. In DNA form, the CDR3 reads TGTGCCAGCAGCTTAGCGCGGAGGGATTCACCCCTCCACTTT. The rearrangement links TRBV7-2 to TRBJ1-6; D not certain. Germline CDR1 is SGHTA and CDR2 is FQGNSA. Trimming cost V 0 bases and J 8 bases, with 8 bases left between them. The CDR3 consists of 14 residues.

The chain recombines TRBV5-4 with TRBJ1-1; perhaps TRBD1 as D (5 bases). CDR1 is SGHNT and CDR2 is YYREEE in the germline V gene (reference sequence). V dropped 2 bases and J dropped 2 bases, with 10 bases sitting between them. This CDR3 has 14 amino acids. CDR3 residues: CASSFSGANTEAFF. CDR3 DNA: TGTGCCAGCAGCTTCAGCGGGGCAAACACTGAAGCTTTCTTT.

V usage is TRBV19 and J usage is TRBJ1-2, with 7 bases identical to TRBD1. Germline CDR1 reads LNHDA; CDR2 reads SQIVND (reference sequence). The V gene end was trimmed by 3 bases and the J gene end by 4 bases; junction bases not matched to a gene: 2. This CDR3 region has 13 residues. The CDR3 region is CASSMGQTYGYTF. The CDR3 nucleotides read TGTGCCAGTAGTATGGGACAGACCTATGGCTACACCTTC.

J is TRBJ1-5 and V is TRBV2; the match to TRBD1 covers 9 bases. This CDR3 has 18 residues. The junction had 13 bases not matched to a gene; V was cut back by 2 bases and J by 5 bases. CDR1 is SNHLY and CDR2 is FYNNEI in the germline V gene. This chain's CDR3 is CASSEPSGQGAFYQPQHF. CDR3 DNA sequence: TGTGCCAGCAGTGAACCGTCGGGACAGGGAGCCTTTTATCAGCCCCAGCATTTT.

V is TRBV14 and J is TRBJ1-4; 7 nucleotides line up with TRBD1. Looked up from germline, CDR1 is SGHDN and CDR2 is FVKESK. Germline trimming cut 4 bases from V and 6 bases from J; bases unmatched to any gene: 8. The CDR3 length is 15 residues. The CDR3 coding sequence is TGTGCCAGCAGCCCAGGACAGGAGTATTATGAAAAACTGTTTTTT. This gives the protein CASSPGQEYYEKLFF. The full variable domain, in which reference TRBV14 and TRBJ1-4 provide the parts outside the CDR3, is EAGVTQFPSHSVIEKGQTVTLRCDPISGHDNLYWYRRVMGKEIKFLLHFVKESKQDESGMPNNRFLAERTGGTYSTLKVQPAELEDSGVYFCASSPGQEYYEKLFFGSGTQLSVL.

The CDR3 DNA follows: TGTGCCAGTAGTCGGGACTCCGTGCAGGGAGAAAAACTGTTTTTT. Translation: CASSRDSVQGEKLFF. This rearrangement joins TRBV19 to TRBJ1-4; TRBD1 might be the D (5 bases). Germline V gene data show CDR1 as LNHDA and CDR2 as SQIVND (reference sequence). V was cut by 5 bases and J by 8 bases, with 18 bases left in between. This CDR3 region has 15 residues. The variable domain in full, with the rest retrieved from reference TRBV19 and TRBJ1-4, is DGGITQSPKYLFRKEGQNVTLSCEQNLNHDAMYWYRQDPGQGLRLIYYSQIVNDFQKGDIAEGYSVSREKKESFPLTVTSAQKNPTAFYLCASSRDSVQGEKLFFGSGTQLSVL.

For the CDR3, the DNA is TGTGCCAGCAGCTTGTTACAGGGAATCTATTTCCAAGAGACCCAGTACTTC. Amino acids: CASSLLQGIYFQETQYF. The rearrangement links TRBV5-6 to TRBJ2-5, with D possibly being TRBD1 (6 bases). V dropped 1 base and J dropped 1 base, with 17 bases sitting between them. The germline gives CDR1 SGHDT, CDR2 YYEEEE. The CDR3 contains 17 residues.

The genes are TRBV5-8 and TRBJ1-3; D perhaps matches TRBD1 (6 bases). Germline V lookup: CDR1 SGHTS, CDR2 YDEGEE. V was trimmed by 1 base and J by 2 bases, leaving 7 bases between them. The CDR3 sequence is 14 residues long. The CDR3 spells CASSLQGTGNTIYF. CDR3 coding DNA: TGTGCCAGCAGCTTGCAGGGGACTGGAAACACCATATATTTT.

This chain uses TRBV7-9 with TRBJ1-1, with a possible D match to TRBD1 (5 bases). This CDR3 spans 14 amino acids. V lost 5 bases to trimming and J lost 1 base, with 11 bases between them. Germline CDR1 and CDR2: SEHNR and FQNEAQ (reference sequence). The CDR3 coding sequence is TGTGCCAGCAGCCTCGACAGACCGAACACTGAAGCTTTCTTT. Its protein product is CASSLDRPNTEAFF.

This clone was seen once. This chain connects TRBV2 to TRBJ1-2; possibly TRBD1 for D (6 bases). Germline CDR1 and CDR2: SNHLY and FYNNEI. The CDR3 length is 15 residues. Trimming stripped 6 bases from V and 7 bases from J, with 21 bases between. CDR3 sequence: CASRGGGGRSGGYTF. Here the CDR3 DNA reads TGTGCCAGCAGGGGGGGAGGGGGACGATCGGGTGGCTACACCTTC. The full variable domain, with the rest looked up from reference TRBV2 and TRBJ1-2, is EPEVTQTPSHQVTQMGQEVILRCVPISNHLYFYWYRQILGQKVEFLVSFYNNEISEKSEIFDDQFSVERPDGSNFTLKIRSTKLEDSAMYFCASRGGGGRSGGYTFGSGTRLTVV.

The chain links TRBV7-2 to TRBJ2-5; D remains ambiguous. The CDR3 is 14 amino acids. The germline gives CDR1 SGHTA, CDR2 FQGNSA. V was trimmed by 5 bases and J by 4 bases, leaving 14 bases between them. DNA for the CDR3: TGTGCCAGCAGCAGGTATAGCCCCGGAGAGACCCAGTACTTC. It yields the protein CASSRYSPGETQYF.

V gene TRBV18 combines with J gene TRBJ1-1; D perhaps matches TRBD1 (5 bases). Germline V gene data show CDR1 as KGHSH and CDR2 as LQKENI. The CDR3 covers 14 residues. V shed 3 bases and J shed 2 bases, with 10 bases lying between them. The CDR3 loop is CASSPRGQNTEAFF. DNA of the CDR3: TGTGCCAGCTCACCGCGAGGACAAAACACTGAAGCTTTCTTT.

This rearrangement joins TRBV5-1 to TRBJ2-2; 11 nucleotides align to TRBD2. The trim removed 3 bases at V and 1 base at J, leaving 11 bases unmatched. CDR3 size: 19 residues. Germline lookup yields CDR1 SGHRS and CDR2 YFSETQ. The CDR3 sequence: CASSYGLAGGFRNTGELFF. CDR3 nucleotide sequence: TGCGCCAGCAGCTATGGACTAGCGGGTGGATTTAGGAACACCGGGGAGCTGTTTTTT.

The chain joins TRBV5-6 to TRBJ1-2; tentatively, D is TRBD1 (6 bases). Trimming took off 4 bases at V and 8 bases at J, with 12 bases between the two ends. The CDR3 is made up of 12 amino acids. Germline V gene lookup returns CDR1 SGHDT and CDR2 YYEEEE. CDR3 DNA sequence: TGTGCCAGCAGCCCGACAGGTCTAGGCTACACCTTC. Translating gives CASSPTGLGYTF. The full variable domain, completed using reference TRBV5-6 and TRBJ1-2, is DAGVTQSPTHLIKTRGQQVTLRCSPKSGHDTVSWYQQALGQGPQFIFQYYEEEERQRGNFPDRFSGHQFPNYSSELNVNALLLGDSALYLCASSPTGLGYTFGSGTRLTVV.